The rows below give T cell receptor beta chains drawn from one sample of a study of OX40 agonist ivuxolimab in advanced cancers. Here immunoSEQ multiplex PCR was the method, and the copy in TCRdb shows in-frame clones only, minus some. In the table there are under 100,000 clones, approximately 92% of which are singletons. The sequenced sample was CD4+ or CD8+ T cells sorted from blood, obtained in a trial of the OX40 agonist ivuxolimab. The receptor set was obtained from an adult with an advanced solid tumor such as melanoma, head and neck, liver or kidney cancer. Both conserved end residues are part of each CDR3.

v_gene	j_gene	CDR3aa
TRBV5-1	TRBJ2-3	CASSRAGSTDTQYF
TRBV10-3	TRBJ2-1	CATAGADYGNEQFF
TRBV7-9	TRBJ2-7	CASSLGERGGTSYEQYF
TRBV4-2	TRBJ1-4	CASSQENTGLGKLFF
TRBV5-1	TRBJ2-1	CASSGRDRSSYNEQFF
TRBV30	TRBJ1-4	CAWTHTGSHEKLFF
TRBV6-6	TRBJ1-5	CASSYSGGGEVQPQHF
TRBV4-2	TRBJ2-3	CASSQEMTDTQYF
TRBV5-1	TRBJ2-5	CASSPQQTSQETQYF
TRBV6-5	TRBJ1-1	CASRSVTTRAFF
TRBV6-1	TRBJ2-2	CASSEVPFPGTGELFF
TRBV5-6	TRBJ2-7	CASSSRGEEQYF
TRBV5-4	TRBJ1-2	CANSFHGQGIDGGYTF
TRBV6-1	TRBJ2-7	CASRGGGASSYEQYF
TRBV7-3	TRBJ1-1	CASSLIANTEAFF
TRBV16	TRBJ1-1	CASSQSKILNTEAFF
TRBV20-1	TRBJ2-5	CSASREETQYF
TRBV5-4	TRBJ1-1	CASSSTGGTEAFF
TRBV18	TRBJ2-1	CASSPGTGLNEQFF
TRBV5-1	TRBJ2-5	CASSSYRGGEETQYF
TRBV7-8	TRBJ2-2	CASSFRGGQGTGELFF
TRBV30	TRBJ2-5	CAWSRTGETQYF
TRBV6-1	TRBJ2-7	CASSKGQDSYEQYF
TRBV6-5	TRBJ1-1	CASSPRDRVNTEAFF
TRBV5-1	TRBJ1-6	CASSASGSGPLHF
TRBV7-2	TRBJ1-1	CASSLQGGRVNTEAFF
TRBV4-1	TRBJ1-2	CASSQDITGGLYGYTF
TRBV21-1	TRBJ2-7	CASSKPEERRTYEQYF
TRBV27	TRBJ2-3	CASSNRDRVTDTQYF
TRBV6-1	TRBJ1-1	CASGWTDTEAFF
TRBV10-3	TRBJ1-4	CAIKAGTNEKLFF
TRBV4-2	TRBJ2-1	CASSRGQGDPPEQFF
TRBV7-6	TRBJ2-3	CASSSRDPDTQYF
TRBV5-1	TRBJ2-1	CASSLIAGGPREQFF
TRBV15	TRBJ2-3	CATSQGGVAGWADTQYF
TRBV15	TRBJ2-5	CATSRDFGSGQETQYF
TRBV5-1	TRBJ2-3	CASSPGLASSTDTQYF
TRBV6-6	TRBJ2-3	CATSGQGDYTQYF
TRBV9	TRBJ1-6	CASSPDLDSVRSPLHF
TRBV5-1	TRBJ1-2	CASSKTGAEGYTF
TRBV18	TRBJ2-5	CASSPVQETQYF
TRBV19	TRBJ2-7	CASRPGLAAYEQYF
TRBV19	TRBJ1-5	CASSPGPQAQPQHF
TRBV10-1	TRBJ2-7	CASSESTSPYEQYF
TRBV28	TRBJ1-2	CASRLSGGANYGYTF
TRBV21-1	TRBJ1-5	CASSKDRYSLYSNQPQHF